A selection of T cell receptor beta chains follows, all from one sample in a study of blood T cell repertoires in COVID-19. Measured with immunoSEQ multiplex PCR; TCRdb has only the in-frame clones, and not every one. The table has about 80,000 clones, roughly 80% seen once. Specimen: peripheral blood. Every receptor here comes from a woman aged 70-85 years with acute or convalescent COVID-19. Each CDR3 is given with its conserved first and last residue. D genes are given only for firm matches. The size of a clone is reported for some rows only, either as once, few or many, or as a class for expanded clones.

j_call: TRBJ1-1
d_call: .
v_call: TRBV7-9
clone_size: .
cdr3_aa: CASSLYLNTEAFF
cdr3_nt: TGTGCCAGCAGCTTATATCTGAACACTGAAGCTTTCTTT

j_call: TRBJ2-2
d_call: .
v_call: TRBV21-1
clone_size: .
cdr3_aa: CASSKRGRVLAGELFF
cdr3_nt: TGTGCCAGCAGCAAAAGGGGGCGAGTCTTAGCCGGGGAGCTGTTTTTT

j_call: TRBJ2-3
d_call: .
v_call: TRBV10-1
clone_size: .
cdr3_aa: CASSEGLPGGTDTQYF
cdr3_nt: TGCGCCAGCAGCGAGGGACTGCCTGGGGGGACAGATACGCAGTATTTT

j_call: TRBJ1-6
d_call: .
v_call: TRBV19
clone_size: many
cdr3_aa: CASSDRNNSPLHF
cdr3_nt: TGTGCCAGTAGTGACAGAAATAATTCACCCCTCCACTTT

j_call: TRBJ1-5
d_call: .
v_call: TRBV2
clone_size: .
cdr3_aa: CASSGGTYNQPQHF
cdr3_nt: TGTGCCAGCAGTGGGGGGACTTACAATCAGCCCCAGCATTTT

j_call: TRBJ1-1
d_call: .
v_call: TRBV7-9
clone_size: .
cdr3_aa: CASSPGGLMNTEAFF
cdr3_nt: TGTGCCAGCAGCCCGGGGGGATTAATGAACACTGAAGCTTTCTTT

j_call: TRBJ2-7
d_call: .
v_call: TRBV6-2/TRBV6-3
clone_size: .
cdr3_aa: CASSYPNMRTYEQYF
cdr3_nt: TGTGCCAGCAGTTACCCGAATATGCGTACCTACGAGCAGTACTTC

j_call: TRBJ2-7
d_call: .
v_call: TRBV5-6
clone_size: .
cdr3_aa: CASSMGLDYEQYF
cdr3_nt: TGTGCCAGCAGCATGGGGCTAGACTACGAGCAGTACTTC

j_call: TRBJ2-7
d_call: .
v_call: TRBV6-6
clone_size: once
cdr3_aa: CASRVRSEQYF
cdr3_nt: TGTGCCAGCAGGGTTAGAAGCGAGCAGTACTTC

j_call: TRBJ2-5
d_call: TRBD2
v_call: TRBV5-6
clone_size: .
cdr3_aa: CASSSTSGGETQYF
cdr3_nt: TGTGCCAGCAGCAGCACTAGCGGGGGAGAGACCCAGTACTTC

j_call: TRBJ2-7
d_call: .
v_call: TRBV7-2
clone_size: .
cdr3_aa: CASSRDRFSYEQYF
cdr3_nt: TGTGCCAGCAGCCGCGACAGGTTTTCCTACGAGCAGTACTTC

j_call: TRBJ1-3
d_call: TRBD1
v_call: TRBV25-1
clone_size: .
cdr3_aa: CASSVATGTGNTIYF
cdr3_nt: TGTGCCAGCAGTGTAGCGACAGGGACTGGAAACACCATATATTTT

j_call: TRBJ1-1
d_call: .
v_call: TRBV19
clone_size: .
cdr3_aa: CASSILGLSEAFF
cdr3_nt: TGTGCCAGTAGTATATTGGGGCTATCTGAAGCTTTCTTT

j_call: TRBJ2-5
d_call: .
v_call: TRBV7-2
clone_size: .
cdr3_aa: CASSYGRFETQYF
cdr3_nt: TGTGCCAGCAGCTACGGGAGATTCGAGACCCAGTACTTC

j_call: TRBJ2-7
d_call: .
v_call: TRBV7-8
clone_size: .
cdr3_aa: CASTYNRGSGEQYF
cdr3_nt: TGTGCCAGCACCTACAATAGGGGGTCTGGGGAGCAGTACTTC

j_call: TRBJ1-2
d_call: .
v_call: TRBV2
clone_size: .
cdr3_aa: CASSPGLGYGYTF
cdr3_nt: TGTGCCAGCAGCCCAGGCCTTGGCTATGGCTACACCTTC

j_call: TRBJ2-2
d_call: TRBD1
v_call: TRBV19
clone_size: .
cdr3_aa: CASSMAGQGLNTGELFF
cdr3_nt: TGTGCCAGTAGTATGGCCGGACAGGGCCTAAACACCGGGGAGCTGTTTTTT

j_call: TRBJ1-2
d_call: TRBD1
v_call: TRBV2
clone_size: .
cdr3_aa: CASEDRAGYTF
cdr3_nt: TGTGCCAGCGAGGACAGGGCTGGCTACACCTTC

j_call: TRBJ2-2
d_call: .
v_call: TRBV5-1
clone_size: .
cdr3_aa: CASSLVPAGFNTGELFF
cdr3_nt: TGCGCCAGCAGCTTGGTCCCCGCGGGATTTAACACCGGGGAGCTGTTTTTT

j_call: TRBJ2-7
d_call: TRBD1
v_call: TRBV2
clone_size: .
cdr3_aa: CASSLDRGREQYF
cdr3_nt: TGTGCCAGCAGTTTAGACAGGGGGAGGGAGCAGTACTTC

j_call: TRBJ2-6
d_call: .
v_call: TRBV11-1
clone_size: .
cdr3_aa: CASSLQGSSGANVLTF
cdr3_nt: TGTGCCAGCAGCTTACAGGGGAGCTCTGGGGCCAACGTCCTGACTTTC

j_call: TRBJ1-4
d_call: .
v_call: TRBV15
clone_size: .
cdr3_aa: CATSRRRRDEKLFF
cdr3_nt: TGTGCCACCAGTCGAAGGCGCAGGGATGAAAAACTGTTTTTT

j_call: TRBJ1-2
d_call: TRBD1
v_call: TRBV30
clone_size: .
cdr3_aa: CAWSRDRDGYTF
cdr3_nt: TGTGCCTGGAGTAGGGACAGGGATGGCTACACCTTC

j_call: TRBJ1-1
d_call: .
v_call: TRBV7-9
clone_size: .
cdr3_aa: CASSPRAGGTEAFF
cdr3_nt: TGTGCCAGCAGCCCCCGGGCGGGCGGCACTGAAGCTTTCTTT

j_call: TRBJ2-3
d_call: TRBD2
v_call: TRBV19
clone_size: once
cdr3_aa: CASIQGSGRTDTQYF
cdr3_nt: TGTGCCAGTATTCAGGGTAGCGGGAGAACGGATACGCAGTATTTT

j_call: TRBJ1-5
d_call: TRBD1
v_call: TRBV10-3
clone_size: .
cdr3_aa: CAISEYQGQGAYQPQHF
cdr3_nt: TGTGCCATCAGTGAGTACCAAGGACAGGGGGCATATCAGCCCCAGCATTTT

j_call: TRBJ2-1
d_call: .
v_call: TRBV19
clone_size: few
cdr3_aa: CASSWTKDNEQFF
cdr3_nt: TGTGCCAGTAGTTGGACAAAAGACAATGAGCAGTTCTTC

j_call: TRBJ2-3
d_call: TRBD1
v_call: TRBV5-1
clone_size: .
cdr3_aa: CASSLAGGYTQYF
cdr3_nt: TGCGCCAGCAGCTTGGCAGGGGGTTATACGCAGTATTTT

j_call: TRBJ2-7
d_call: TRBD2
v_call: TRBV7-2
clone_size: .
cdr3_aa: CASSLAVNSGEYEQYF
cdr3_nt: TGTGCCAGCAGCTTAGCGGTGAATAGCGGGGAGTACGAGCAGTACTTC

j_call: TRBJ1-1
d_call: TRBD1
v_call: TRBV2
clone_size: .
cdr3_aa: CASTGGTGASEAFF
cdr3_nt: TGTGCCAGCACCGGGGGGACAGGGGCGTCTGAAGCTTTCTTT

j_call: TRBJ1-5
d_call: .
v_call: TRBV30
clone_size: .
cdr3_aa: CAWSAGQSNQPQHF
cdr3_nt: TGTGCCTGGAGTGCTGGTCAGAGCAATCAGCCCCAGCATTTT

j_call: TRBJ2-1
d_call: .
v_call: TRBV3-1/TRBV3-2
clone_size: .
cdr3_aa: CASSLQDNEQFF
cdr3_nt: TGTGCCAGCAGCCTCCAGGACAATGAGCAGTTCTTC

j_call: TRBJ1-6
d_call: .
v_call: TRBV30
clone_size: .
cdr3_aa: CAWSVRQTLAVTPLHF
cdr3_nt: TGTGCCTGGAGTGTAAGACAGACTTTAGCCGTGACACCCCTCCACTTT

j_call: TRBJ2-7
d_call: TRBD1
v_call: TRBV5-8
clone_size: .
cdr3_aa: CASTRVRGNYEQYF
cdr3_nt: TGTGCCAGCACCCGGGTCAGGGGGAACTACGAGCAGTACTTC

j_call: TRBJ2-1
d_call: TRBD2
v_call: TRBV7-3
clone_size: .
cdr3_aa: CASSPTSGSHNEQFF
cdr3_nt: TGTGCCAGCAGCCCTACTAGCGGGAGCCACAATGAGCAGTTCTTC

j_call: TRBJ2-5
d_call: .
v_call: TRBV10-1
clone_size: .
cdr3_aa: CASSGTAQETQYF
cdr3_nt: TGCGCCAGCAGTGGGACAGCCCAAGAGACCCAGTACTTC

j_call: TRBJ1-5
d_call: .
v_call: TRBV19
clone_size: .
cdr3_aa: CASTEARNQPQHF
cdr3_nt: TGTGCCAGTACAGAGGCTCGCAATCAGCCCCAGCATTTT

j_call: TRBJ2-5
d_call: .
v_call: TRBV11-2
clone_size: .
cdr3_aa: CASSPTRQDEETQYF
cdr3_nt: TGTGCCAGCAGCCCTACCAGGCAAGATGAAGAGACCCAGTACTTC

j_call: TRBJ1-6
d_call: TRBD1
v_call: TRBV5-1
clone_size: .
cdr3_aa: CASSLRQGADSPLHF
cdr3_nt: TGCGCCAGCAGCTTGCGGCAGGGGGCTGATTCACCCCTCCACTTT

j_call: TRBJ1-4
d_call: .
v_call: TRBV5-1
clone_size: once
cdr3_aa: CASSLISGKEKLFF
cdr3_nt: TGCGCCAGCAGCTTAATTTCGGGGAAAGAAAAACTGTTTTTT

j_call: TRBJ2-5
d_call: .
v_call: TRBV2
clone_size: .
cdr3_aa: CASSGRLQETQYF
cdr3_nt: TGTGCCAGCAGTGGGCGACTACAAGAGACCCAGTACTTC

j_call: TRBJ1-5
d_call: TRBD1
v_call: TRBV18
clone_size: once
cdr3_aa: CASSAVSPGQSNQPQHF
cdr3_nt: TGTGCCAGCTCGGCCGTTTCCCCGGGACAGAGCAATCAGCCCCAGCATTTT

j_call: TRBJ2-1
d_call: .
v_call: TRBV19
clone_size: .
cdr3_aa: CASSTKGGHGPYEQFF
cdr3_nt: TGTGCCAGTAGTACCAAAGGGGGTCATGGGCCCTATGAGCAGTTCTTC

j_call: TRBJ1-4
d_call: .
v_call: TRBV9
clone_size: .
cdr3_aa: CASSPWKGGSEKLFF
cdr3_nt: TGTGCCAGCAGCCCCTGGAAAGGGGGTAGTGAAAAACTGTTTTTT

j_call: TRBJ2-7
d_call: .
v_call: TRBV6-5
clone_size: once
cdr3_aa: CASGSGSYEQYF
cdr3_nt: TGTGCCAGCGGGTCAGGTTCCTACGAGCAGTACTTC

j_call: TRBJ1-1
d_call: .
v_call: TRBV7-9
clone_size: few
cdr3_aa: CASSFGGREAFF
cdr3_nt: TGTGCCAGCAGCTTCGGTGGGAGGGAAGCTTTCTTT

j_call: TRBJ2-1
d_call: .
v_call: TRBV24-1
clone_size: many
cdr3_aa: CATPRWGYEQFF
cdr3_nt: TGTGCCACCCCCCGGTGGGGCTATGAGCAGTTCTTC

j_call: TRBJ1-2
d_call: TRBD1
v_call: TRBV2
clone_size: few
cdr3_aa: CASRTGQLYGYTF
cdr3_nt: TGTGCCAGCAGGACGGGACAGCTCTATGGCTACACCTTC

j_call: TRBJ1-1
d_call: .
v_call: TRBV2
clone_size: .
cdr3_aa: CASKFELGGTEAFF
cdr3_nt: TGTGCCAGCAAATTCGAATTAGGGGGCACTGAAGCTTTCTTT